This note documents a single T cell receptor beta chain sequence. V dropped 6 bases and J dropped 4; count of bases not matched to a gene: 5. This CDR3 has 13 amino acids. Germline loops: CDR1 SNHLY, CDR2 FYNNEI. In the original processing: For nucleated cells, counts were estimated from reference gene primer amplification. Sequenced by immunoSEQ multiplex PCR; TCRdb stores in-frame clones only, minus some. The V and J calls and the clone size are those of that table, but D and trimming were determined from the DNA. The sample shows 360,000 or so clones, less than 90% of them seen only once. These data are taken from a study of blood T cell repertoires in COVID-19. Symptom resolution, clearance, or two negative PCRs marked the recovered donors of Cohort 3.

The chain couples TRBV2 to TRBJ1-2; 7 positions match TRBD1. Sequences were obtained from PBMCs or T cells enriched from blood (not recorded which). The source of this sequence is a woman aged 25 to 39 who had recovered from COVID-19. CDR3 sequence (DNA): TGTGCCAGCAGCCCGGGACAGATCTATGGCTACACCTTC. Translated, it gives CASSPGQIYGYTF. The variable domain in full, with the rest retrieved from reference TRBV2 and TRBJ1-2, is EPEVTQTPSHQVTQMGQEVILRCVPISNHLYFYWYRQILGQKVEFLVSFYNNEISEKSEIFDDQFSVERPDGSNFTLKIRSTKLEDSAMYFCASSPGQIYGYTFGSGTRLTVV.